These 21 T cell receptor beta chains originate from one sample sequenced in a study of post-analysis software for immune sequencing data. Overall study results and limits: There were four or five TRBV segments more frequent in patients than controls, and TRBV5-6, TRBV5-1 and TRBV20-1 were among them.

These TCRs' antigens remain unknown. The TCR beta cDNA libraries carried unique molecular identifiers. TCRdb re-derived calls from the PCR reads in MiXCR, one entry per CDR3 protein. This table has around 250,000 distinct CDR3 sequences, about 40% appearing once. Specimen: blood. Receptor source: a girl under 18 with multiple sclerosis.

The rearrangement joins TRBV7-2 to TRBJ2-3; no definite D call. The V gene lost 6 bases and the J gene lost 4 bases, with 11 bases spanning the gap. In germline, CDR1 is SGHTA, CDR2 FQGNSA. The CDR3 is 13 amino acids. The CDR3 DNA reads as TGTGCCAGCAGTCGCCCTGGTGCAGATACGCAGTATTTT. It yields the protein CASSRPGADTQYF.

This clonotype has a count of ten or more. The rearrangement joins TRBV18 to TRBJ2-1; 11 bases map to TRBD2. The CDR3 runs 17 residues. V trimming: 3 bases; J trimming: 5 bases; junction bases outside the gene matches: 9. CDR1 is KGHSH, CDR2 LQKENI, per germline. CDR3: CASSPYEPGLADNEQFF. In DNA form, the CDR3 reads TGTGCCAGCTCACCTTACGAACCGGGACTAGCGGACAATGAGCAGTTCTTC.

The chain combines TRBV7-2 with TRBJ2-6; D perhaps matches TRBD1 (5 bases). The CDR3 runs to 15 residues. CDR1 and CDR2 (germline): SGHTA, FQGNSA. The V end lost 6 bases, the J end lost 1 base, and 10 bases lay between the germline ends. CDR3 DNA: TGTGCCAGCAGTTTCAGGGTGTCTGGGGCCAACGTCCTGACTTTC. Translation gives CASSFRVSGANVLTF.

DNA of the CDR3: TGTGCCAGCAGCGCCGCTAGCGGGGGGGTTCGCACAGATACGCAGTATTTT. Amino acids: CASSAASGGVRTDTQYF. The chain couples TRBV7-2 to TRBJ2-3, with TRBD2 matching over 12 bases. Germline trimming cut 5 bases from V and 1 base from J; bases unmatched to any gene: 7. This CDR3 region has 17 residues. Germline CDR1 reads SGHTA; CDR2 reads FQGNSA. The whole variable domain, remainder taken from reference TRBV7-2 and TRBJ2-3, is GAGVSQSPSNKVTEKGKDVELRCDPISGHTALYWYRQSLGQGLEFLIYFQGNSAPDKSGLPSDRFSAERTGGSVSTLTIQRTQQEDSAVYLCASSAASGGVRTDTQYFGPGTRLTVL.

As for this clonotype: A much larger clone sits a single nucleotide away, making a read error possible. The chain employs TRBV11-2 and TRBJ2-4; tentatively, D is TRBD1 or TRBD2 (5 bases each). The CDR3 length is 13 residues. V lost 1 base to trimming and J lost 8 bases, with 9 bases between them. The V gene's germline CDR1 is SGHAT and CDR2 FQNNGV. CDR3 coding DNA: TGTGCCAGCAGCTTAGGGCAGGGAGACATTCAGTACTTC. Translated, it gives CASSLGQGDIQYF.

Regarding this clonotype: A clone one base away is much larger, so this may be a read error. The chain recombines TRBV27 with TRBJ2-1; no clear D. The CDR3 loop spans 15 amino acids. CDR1 and CDR2 from the germline V gene are MNHEY and SMNVEV (reference sequence). V lost 6 bases to trimming and J lost 13 bases, with 25 bases between them. CDR3 in DNA: TGTGCCAGCAGCCCTACCCGGAATAACCAAGAGACCCAGTTCTTC. As protein: CASSPTRNNQETQFF.

The V and J genes are TRBV3-1 and TRBJ1-4, with D perhaps matching TRBD1 (6 bases). Trimming took 5 bases from V and 7 from J, leaving 11 bases between them. The CDR3 loop spans 13 amino acids. Germline CDR1 is LGHDT and CDR2 is YNNKEL (reference sequence). The CDR3 region has the DNA TGTGCCAGCAGCGCTGGGACACCTGAAAAACTGTTTTTT. Residues: CASSAGTPEKLFF.

This clonotype appeared many times. The V and J genes are TRBV12-3 or TRBV12-4 and TRBJ1-5, with D maybe TRBD1 (6 bases). The CDR3 loop spans 14 amino acids. V lost 5 bases to trimming and J lost 2 bases, with 10 bases between them. The CDR3 nucleotides are TGTGCCAGCAGTGAGACAGGCGGCAATCAGCCCCAGCATTTT. The encoded protein is CASSETGGNQPQHF.

Written as DNA, the CDR3 is TGTGCCTGCTCCAGGGCCGGGGAGCTGTTTTTT. Protein product: CACSRAGELFF. The chain recombines TRBV19 with TRBJ2-2; D possibly corresponds to TRBD1 (5 bases). V was trimmed by 11 bases and J by 6 bases, leaving 10 bases between them. CDR1 is LNHDA and CDR2 is SQIVND in the germline V gene (reference sequence). The CDR3 is 11 residues long.

This clonotype was found many times. V and J are TRBV5-1 and TRBJ2-3; TRBD1 matches at 7 bases. The V gene's germline CDR1 is SGHRS and CDR2 YFSETQ. V dropped 1 base and J dropped 4; count of bases not matched to a gene: 9. The CDR3 spans 16 residues. CDR3 protein: CASSLYGSTGADTQYF. The CDR3 bases are TGCGCCAGCAGCTTGTATGGGTCCACAGGGGCAGATACGCAGTATTTT.

This clonotype turned up a few times. V usage is TRBV7-2 and J usage is TRBJ2-1, with 11 bases aligning to TRBD2. The J call could be wrong; TRBJ2-7 is a better fit for the DNA end. CDR3 length equals 16 residues. The germline gives CDR1 SGHTA, CDR2 FQGNSA. The CDR3 DNA follows: TGTGCCAGCAGCCTACTAGCGGGAGTTACCTACAATGAGCAGTACTTC. This encodes CASSLLAGVTYNEQYF.

This clonotype was seen only a few times. The rearrangement links TRBV11-3 to TRBJ1-1, with D uncertain. The CDR3 sequence is 15 residues long. V gave up 0 bases and J gave up 3 bases, with 11 bases separating them. Looked up from germline, CDR1 is SGHNT and CDR2 is YENEEA. The CDR3 DNA follows: TGTGCCAGCAGCTTAGATGCGGGTGGGGACACTGAAGCTTTCTTT. The encoded protein is CASSLDAGGDTEAFF.

This chain links TRBV13 with TRBJ2-1, with 7 positions matching TRBD2. The germline CDR1 and CDR2 sequences are PRHDT and FYEKMQ (reference sequence). The CDR3 contains 13 residues. Unmatched junction bases numbered 5, after V lost 5 bases and J lost 7 bases. The CDR3 sequence: CASSPHSGNEQFF. The CDR3 nucleotides are TGTGCCAGCAGCCCCCATAGCGGGAATGAGCAGTTCTTC.

This clonotype appeared many times. The rearrangement joins TRBV6-4 to TRBJ2-5; D is possibly TRBD1 (5 bases). CDR3 size: 14 residues. Germline V CDR1 and CDR2: MRHNA, SNTAGT. Deletions cut 2 bases from V and 13 bases from J, with 20 bases between. The CDR3 is CASSDLSPPDQGYF. DNA of the CDR3: TGTGCCAGCAGTGACCTCTCACCACCCGACCAGGGGTACTTC.

The V and J genes are TRBV20-1 and TRBJ1-1; 9 bases map to TRBD1. The V gene end was trimmed by 7 bases and the J gene end by 4 bases; junction bases not matched to a gene: 7. CDR1 and CDR2 from the germline V gene are DFQATT and SNEGSKA (reference sequence). This CDR3 is 13 amino acids long. In DNA, the CDR3 is TGCAGTGGCTCGGGACAGGGCGGCACTGAAGCTTTCTTT. Its translation is CSGSGQGGTEAFF.

This clonotype was detected only a few times. A much larger clone is a single base away; this may be a read error. The chain couples TRBV9 to TRBJ2-6; 14 positions match TRBD2. Germline V gene data show CDR1 as SGDLS and CDR2 as YYNGEE. This CDR3 is built from 19 residues. CDR3 sequence: CASSVGLAGGSSGANVRTF. The DNA for the CDR3 is TGTGCCAGCAGCGTAGGACTAGCGGGGGGGAGCTCTGGGGCCAACGTCCGGACTTTC.

Of note for this clonotype: The junction departs from germline at one end; a sequencing error may be responsible. This rearrangement joins TRBV11-2 to TRBJ2-2; D is tentatively TRBD1 or TRBD2 (5 bases each). The CDR3 covers 16 residues. CDR1 is SGHAT and CDR2 is FQNNGV in the germline V gene. CDR3 amino acids: CASSLVRGTDTGELLF. The CDR3, as DNA: TGTGCCAGCAGCTTAGTCAGAGGGACCGACACCGGGGAGCTGCTTTTT.

This clonotype was seen just once. The chain joins TRBV6-1 to TRBJ2-1, with D possibly being TRBD1 or TRBD2 (5 bases each). Germline values: CDR1 MNHNS, CDR2 SASEGT. The CDR3 consists of 15 residues. Trimming removed 10 bases from V and 8 bases from J, with 24 bases in between. CDR3: CATQYRDDPTYEQFF. CDR3 DNA: TGTGCCACCCAGTATCGGGACGACCCCACCTATGAGCAGTTCTTC.

The V and J genes are TRBV20-1 and TRBJ2-5; 9 bases match TRBD2. This CDR3 is 15 amino acids long. V was clipped by 6 bases and J by 1 base; unmatched bases: 9. In germline, CDR1 is DFQATT, CDR2 SNEGSKA (reference sequence). The CDR3 loop reads CSAGGASGAQETQYF. Here the CDR3 DNA reads TGCAGTGCCGGAGGGGCTAGCGGGGCCCAAGAGACCCAGTACTTC.

In its sample, this clonotype was seen a few times. This chain joins TRBV20-1 and TRBJ1-2; possible D gene TRBD1, 5 bases. The CDR3 totals 12 residues. Germline lookup yields CDR1 DFQATT and CDR2 SNEGSKA (reference sequence). Deletions cut 5 bases from V and 7 bases from J, with 14 bases between. CDR3 protein: CSAPGTLGGYTF. The DNA of the CDR3 is TGCAGTGCTCCCGGGACTTTGGGTGGCTACACCTTC.

This clonotype came up many times. This rearrangement joins TRBV7-2 to TRBJ2-5, with D perhaps TRBD1 (6 bases). Germline values: CDR1 SGHTA, CDR2 FQGNSA. CDR3 size: 15 residues. V lost 1 base and J 3 bases, leaving 12 bases between the germline ends. The CDR3 loop reads CASSLESGDKETQYF. Here the CDR3 DNA reads TGTGCCAGCAGCTTAGAGTCAGGGGATAAAGAGACCCAGTACTTC.